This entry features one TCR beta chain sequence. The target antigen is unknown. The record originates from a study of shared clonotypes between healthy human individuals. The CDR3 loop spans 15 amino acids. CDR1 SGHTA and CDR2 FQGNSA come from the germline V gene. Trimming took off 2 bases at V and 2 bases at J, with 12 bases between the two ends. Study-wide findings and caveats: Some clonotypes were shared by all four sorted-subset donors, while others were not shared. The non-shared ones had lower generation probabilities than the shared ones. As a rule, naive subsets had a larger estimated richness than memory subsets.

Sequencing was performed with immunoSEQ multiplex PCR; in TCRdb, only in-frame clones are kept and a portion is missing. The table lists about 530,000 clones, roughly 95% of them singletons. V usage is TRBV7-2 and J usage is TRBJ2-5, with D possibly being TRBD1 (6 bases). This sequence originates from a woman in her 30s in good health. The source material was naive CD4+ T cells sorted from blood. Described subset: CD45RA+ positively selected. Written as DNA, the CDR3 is TGTGCCAGCAGCTTATTTGGGGGCTCGCAAGAGACCCAGTACTTC. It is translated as CASSLFGGSQETQYF. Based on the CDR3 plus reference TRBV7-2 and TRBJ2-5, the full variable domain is GAGVSQSPSNKVTEKGKDVELRCDPISGHTALYWYRQSLGQGLEFLIYFQGNSAPDKSGLPSDRFSAERTGGSVSTLTIQRTQQEDSAVYLCASSLFGGSQETQYFGPGTRLLVL.